This T cell receptor beta chain was retrieved from a study of T cell clonality in common variable immunodeficiency. Points on this clone: Its antigen is undetermined. The read is 3 residues too short to cover the CDR3 end, so that end is filled in from the germline J gene.

Control and CVID samples contributed equal amounts of genomic DNA. The table came from immunoSEQ multiplex PCR; TCRdb's copy has only in-frame clones and leaves some out. This sample carries roughly 34,000 clones and no singletons, and under 8.5% goes to the top ten. Diagnosis required reduced IgG, IgA and/or IgM with specific antibody deficiency. Each donor provided about 4.5 to 8.5 ml of heparinized whole blood. Study outcomes and limitations: Fewer deletions and N-nucleotide insertions were reportedly seen in common variable immunodeficiency TCR beta sequences.

CDR1 and CDR2 (germline): DFQATT, SNEGSKA (reference sequence). Germline trimming cut 6 bases from V and 3 bases from J; bases unmatched to any gene: 11. This CDR3 region has 15 residues. Specimen: peripheral blood mononuclear cells. This chain joins TRBV20-1 and TRBJ2-7; 10 bases match TRBD2. The clonotype was recovered from a human donor with common variable immunodeficiency. The CDR3 reads CSAPGVAGGNYEQYF. The covered CDR3 bases are TGCAGTGCCCCTGGGGTAGCGGGAGGTAACTACGAG.